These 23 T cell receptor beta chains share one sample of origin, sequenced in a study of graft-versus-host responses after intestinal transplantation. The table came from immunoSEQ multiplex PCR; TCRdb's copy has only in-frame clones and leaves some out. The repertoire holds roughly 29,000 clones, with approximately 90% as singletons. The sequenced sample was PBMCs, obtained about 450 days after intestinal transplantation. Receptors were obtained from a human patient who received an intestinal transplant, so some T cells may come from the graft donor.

CDR3 sequence: CASSASGTASSGNTIYF. DNA for the CDR3: TGTGCCAGCAGCGCATCCGGGACAGCGAGCTCTGGAAACACCATATATTTT. J is TRBJ1-3 and V is TRBV11-3; 7 bases are a match to TRBD1. This CDR3 spans 17 amino acids. Germline V gives CDR1 SGHNT, CDR2 YENEEA. Unmatched junction bases numbered 10, after V lost 5 bases and J lost 0 bases. Using reference TRBV11-3 and TRBJ1-3 for the parts outside the CDR3, the full variable domain is EAGVVQSPRYKIIEKKQPVAFWCNPISGHNTLYWYLQNLGQGPELLIRYENEEAVDDSQLPKDRFSAERLKGVDSTLKIQPAELGDSAVYLCASSASGTASSGNTIYFGEGSWLTVV.

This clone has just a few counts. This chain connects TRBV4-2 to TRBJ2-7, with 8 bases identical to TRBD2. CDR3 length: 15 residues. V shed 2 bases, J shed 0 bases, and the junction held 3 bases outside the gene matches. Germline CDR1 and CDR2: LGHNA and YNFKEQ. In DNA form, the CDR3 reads TGTGCCAGCAGCCAATCTAGCGGGCCCTCCTACGAGCAGTACTTC. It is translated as CASSQSSGPSYEQYF.

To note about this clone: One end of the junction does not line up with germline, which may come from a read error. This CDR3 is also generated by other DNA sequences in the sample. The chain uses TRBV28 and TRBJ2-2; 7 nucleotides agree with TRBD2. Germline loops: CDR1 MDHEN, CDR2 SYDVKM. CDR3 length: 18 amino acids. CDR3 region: CASSFPQRETLYTGELFF. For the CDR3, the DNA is TGTGCCAGCAGTTTCCCTCAGCGGGAAACCCTATACACTGGGGAGCTATTTTTT.

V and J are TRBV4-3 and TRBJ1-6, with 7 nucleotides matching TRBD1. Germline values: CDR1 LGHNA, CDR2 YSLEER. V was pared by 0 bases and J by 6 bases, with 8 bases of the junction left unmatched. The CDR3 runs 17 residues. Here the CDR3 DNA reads TGCGCCAGCAGCCAAGAGGAGGGGGCCAAGGGTAATTCACCCCTCCACTTT. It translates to CASSQEEGAKGNSPLHF.

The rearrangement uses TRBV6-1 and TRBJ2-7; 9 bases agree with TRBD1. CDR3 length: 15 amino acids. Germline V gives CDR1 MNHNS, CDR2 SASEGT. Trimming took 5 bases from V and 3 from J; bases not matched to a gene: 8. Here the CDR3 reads CASSSAGTGRYEQYF. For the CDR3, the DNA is TGTGCCAGCAGTTCCGCCGGGACAGGGCGCTACGAGCAGTACTTC.

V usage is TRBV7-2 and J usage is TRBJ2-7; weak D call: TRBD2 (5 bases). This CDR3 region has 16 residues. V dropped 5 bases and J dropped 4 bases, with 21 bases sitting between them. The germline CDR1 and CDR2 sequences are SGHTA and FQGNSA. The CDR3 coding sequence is TGTGCCAGCAGCGAAGAGCGGAGTTTCCTCTATTACGAGCAGTACTTC. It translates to CASSEERSFLYYEQYF.

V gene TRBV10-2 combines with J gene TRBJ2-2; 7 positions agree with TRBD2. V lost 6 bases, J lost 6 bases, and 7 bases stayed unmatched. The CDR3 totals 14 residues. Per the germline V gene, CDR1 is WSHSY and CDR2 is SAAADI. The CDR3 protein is CASRYGGSAGELFF. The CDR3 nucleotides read TGCGCCAGCAGGTACGGCGGGAGCGCCGGGGAGCTGTTTTTT.

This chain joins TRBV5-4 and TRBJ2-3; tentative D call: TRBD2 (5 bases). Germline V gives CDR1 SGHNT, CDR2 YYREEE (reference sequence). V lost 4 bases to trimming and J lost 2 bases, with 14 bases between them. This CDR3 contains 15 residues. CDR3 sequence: CASSRGGSATDTQYF. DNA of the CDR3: TGTGCCAGCAGCCGAGGTGGTAGCGCCACAGATACGCAGTATTTT.

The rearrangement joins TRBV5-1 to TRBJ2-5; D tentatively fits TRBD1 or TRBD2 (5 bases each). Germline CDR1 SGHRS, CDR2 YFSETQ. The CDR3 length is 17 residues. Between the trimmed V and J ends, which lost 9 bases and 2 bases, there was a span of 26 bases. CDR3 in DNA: TGCGCCAAAGCAGCCGGGGTACCGGGACGGATACAAGAGACCCAGTACTTC. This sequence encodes CAKAAGVPGRIQETQYF.

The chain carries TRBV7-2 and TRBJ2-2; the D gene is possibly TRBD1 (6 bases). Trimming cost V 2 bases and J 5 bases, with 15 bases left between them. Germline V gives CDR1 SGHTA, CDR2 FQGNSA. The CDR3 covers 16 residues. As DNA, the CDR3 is TGTGCCAGCAGCTTATCTGTGGGGGCGAGGACCGGGGAGCTGTTTTTT. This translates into CASSLSVGARTGELFF.

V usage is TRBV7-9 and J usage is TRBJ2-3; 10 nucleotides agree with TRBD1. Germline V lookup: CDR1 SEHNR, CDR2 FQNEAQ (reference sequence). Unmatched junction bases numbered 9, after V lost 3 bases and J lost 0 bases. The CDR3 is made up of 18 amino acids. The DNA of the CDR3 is TGTGCCAGCAGCTTCCCGGGACAGGGGATCTCTAGCACAGATACGCAGTATTTT. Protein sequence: CASSFPGQGISSTDTQYF.

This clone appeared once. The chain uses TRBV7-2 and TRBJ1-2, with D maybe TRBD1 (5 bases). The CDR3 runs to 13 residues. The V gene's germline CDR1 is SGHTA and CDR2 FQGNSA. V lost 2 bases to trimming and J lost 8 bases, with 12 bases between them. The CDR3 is CASSLLRAGGYTF. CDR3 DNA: TGTGCCAGCAGCTTACTCAGGGCGGGGGGCTACACCTTC.

The CDR3, as DNA: TGCGCCAGCAGCTTTACGGATAGCACAGATACGCAGTATTTT. The encoded protein is CASSFTDSTDTQYF. The rearrangement joins TRBV5-1 to TRBJ2-3, with D uncertain. Trimming stripped 2 bases from V and 0 bases from J, with 7 bases between. The CDR3 extends over 14 amino acids. Per the germline V gene, CDR1 is SGHRS and CDR2 is YFSETQ.

CDR3 coding DNA: TGTGCCAGCAGCTTAGATCTAGCGGGGGTCCCAGGGCAGTTCTTC. Translating gives CASSLDLAGVPGQFF. The chain joins TRBV11-1 to TRBJ2-1; TRBD2 aligns across 10 bases. CDR1 and CDR2 from the germline V gene are SGHAT and FQDESV (reference sequence). The CDR3 runs 15 residues. Losses at the gene ends were 1 base for V and 12 bases for J; bases not matched to a gene: 9.

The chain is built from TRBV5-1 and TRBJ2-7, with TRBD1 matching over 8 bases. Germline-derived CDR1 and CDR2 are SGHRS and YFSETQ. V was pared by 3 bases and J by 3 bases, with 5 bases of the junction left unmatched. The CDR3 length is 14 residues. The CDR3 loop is CASSSTTGGYEQYF. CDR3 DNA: TGCGCCAGCAGCTCGACTACAGGGGGCTACGAGCAGTACTTC. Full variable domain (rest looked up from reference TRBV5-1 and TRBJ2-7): KAGVTQTPRYLIKTRGQQVTLSCSPISGHRSVSWYQQTPGQGLQFLFEYFSETQRNKGNFPGRFSGRQFSNSRSEMNVSTLELGDSALYLCASSSTTGGYEQYFGPGTRLTVT.

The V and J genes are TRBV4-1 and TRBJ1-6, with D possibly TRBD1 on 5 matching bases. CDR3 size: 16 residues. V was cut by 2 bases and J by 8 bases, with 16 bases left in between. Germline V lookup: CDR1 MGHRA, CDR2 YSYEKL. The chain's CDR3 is CASSQPRRGRHSPLHF. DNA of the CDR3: TGCGCCAGCAGCCAACCTCGGAGGGGAAGGCATTCACCCCTCCACTTT.

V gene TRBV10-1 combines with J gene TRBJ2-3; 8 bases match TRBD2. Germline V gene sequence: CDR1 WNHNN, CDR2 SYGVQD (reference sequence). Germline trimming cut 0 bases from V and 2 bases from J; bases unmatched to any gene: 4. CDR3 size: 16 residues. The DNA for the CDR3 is TGCGCCAGCAGTGAGTCGCGAGCGGGGGACACAGATACGCAGTATTTT. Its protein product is CASSESRAGDTDTQYF.

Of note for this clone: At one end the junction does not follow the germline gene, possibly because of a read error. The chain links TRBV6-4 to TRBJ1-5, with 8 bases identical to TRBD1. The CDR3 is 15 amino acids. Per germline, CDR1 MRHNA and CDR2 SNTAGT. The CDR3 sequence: CVSSRTGQSNQPQHF. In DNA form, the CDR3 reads TGTGTCAGCAGCAGGACAGGGCAGAGCAATCAGCCCCAGCATTTT.

CDR3 residues: CASSLGGGPGELFF. The DNA for the CDR3 is TGTGCCAGCAGCTTAGGAGGTGGCCCCGGGGAGCTGTTTTTT. V and J are TRBV7-7 and TRBJ2-2; D remains unclear. In germline, CDR1 is SSHAT, CDR2 FNYEAQ (reference sequence). V was cut by 1 base and J by 6 bases, with 9 bases left in between. This CDR3 comprises 14 residues.

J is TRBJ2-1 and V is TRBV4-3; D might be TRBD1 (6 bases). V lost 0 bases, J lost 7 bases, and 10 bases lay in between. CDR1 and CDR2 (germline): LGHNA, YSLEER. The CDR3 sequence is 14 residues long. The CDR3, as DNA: TGCGCCAGCAGCCAAGACAGGGGATTTAATGAGCAGTTCTTC. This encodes CASSQDRGFNEQFF.

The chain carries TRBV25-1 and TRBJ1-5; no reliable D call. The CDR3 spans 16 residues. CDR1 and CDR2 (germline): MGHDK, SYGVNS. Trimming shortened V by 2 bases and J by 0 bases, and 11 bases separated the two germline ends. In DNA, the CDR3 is TGTGCCAGCAGTGAAATGGGAGGAAATAGCAATCAGCCCCAGCATTTT. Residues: CASSEMGGNSNQPQHF.

CDR3 amino acids: CASSLLGESSYEQYF. Here the CDR3 DNA reads TGCGCCAGCAGCTTGTTGGGGGAGAGCTCCTACGAGCAGTACTTC. The chain couples TRBV5-1 to TRBJ2-7; D may be TRBD1 or TRBD2 (5 bases each). Trimming removed 1 base from V and 0 bases from J, with 11 bases in between. The CDR3 is 15 amino acids. Germline CDR1 reads SGHRS; CDR2 reads YFSETQ.

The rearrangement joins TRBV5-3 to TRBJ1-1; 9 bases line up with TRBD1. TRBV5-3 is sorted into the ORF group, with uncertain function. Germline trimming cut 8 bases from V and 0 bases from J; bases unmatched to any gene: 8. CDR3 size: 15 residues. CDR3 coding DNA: TGTGCCAGGACTTGGGGACAGGGAATGAACACTGAAGCTTTCTTT. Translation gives CARTWGQGMNTEAFF.